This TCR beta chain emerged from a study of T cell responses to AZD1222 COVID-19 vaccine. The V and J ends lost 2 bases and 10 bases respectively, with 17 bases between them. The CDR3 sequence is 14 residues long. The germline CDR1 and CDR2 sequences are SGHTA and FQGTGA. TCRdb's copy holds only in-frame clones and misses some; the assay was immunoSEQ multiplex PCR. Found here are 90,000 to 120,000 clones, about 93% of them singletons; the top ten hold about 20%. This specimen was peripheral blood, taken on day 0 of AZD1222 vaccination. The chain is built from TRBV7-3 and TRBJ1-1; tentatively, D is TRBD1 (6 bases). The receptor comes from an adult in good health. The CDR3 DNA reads TGTGCCAGCAGCTTACGGGGGCGAGGGACGCGAGCTTTCTTT. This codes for CASSLRGRGTRAFF.